This TCR beta chain was sequenced during a study of cytomegalovirus exposure and HLA in healthy donors. Study-wide points: Later analysis identified a missense DCLRE1C variant that was linked to TCR beta V- and J-gene trimming. In a later analysis, at a false discovery rate of 0.05, some 15,000 TCR beta sequences were associated with HLA alleles.

Notes on this clone: Its specificity is not known.

With 60 Vbeta and 13 Jbeta primers, the PCR was carried out. Authors' data handling: Later work found 65 million to 90 million unique TCR beta chains, with about 10 million shared. Method: immunoSEQ multiplex PCR; TCRdb's copy keeps in-frame clones and lacks some. Clonal size and the V and J genes are those of that table, whereas D and trimming came from the DNA. The sample includes some 110,000 clones, approximately 80% of them seen just once. The ends lost 3 bases at V and 9 bases at J; junction bases unmatched: 4. The CDR3 totals 14 residues. CDR1 and CDR2 (germline): MDHEN, SYDVKM. This receptor was obtained from a male donor in good health and CMV-seronegative. This sequence joins TRBV28 and TRBJ2-1; 11 nucleotides align to TRBD2. The sequenced sample was PBMCs. The CDR3 nucleotides are TGTGCCAGCAGTTTTCACCTAGCGGGGGGTGAGCAGTTCTTC. The encoded protein is CASSFHLAGGEQFF.